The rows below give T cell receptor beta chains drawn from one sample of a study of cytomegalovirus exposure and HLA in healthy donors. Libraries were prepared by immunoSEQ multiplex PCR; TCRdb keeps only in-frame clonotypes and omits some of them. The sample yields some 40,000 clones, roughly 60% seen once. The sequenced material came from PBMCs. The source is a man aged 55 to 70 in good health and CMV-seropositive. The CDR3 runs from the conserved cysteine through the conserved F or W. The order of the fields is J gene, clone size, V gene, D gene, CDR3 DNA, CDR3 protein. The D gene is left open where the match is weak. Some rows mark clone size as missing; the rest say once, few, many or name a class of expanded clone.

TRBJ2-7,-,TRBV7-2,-,TGTGCCAGCAGCATGCAACTAGTGAGACCCTCCGAGCAGTACTTC,CASSMQLVRPSEQYF
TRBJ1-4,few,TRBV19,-,TGTGCCAGTAGTATGGCACGGGGACTCGGTAATGAAAAACTGTTTTTT,CASSMARGLGNEKLFF
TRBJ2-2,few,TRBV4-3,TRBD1,TGCGCCAGCAGCCCTGCCGGGACAGGCCTCGGCGGGGAGCTGTTTTTT,CASSPAGTGLGGELFF
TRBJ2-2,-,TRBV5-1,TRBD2,TGCGCCAGCAGCTGGGGGACTAGCTCAGTGGAGCTGTTTTTT,CASSWGTSSVELFF
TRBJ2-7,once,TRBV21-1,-,TGTGCCAGCAGCAAAGATCTGACTAGATCGCACACTTACTACGAGCAGTACTTC,CASSKDLTRSHTYYEQYF
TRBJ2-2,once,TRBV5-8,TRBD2,TGTGCCACCTGGACTAGCGGACACCTGAACACCGGGGAGCTGTTTTTT,CATWTSGHLNTGELFF
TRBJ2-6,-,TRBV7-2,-,TGTGCCAGCAGCCTCAGGGGAGCTGGGGCCAACGTCCTGACTTTC,CASSLRGAGANVLTF
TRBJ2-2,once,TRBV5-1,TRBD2,TGCGCCAGCACACCTAGCGGGTACACCGGGGAGCTGTTTTTT,CASTPSGYTGELFF
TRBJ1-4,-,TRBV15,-,TGTGCCACCAGCAGAGATGCACAGCCAAAACTGTTTTTT,CATSRDAQPKLFF
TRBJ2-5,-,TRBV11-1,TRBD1,TGTGCCAGCAGCGGGGGACAGGACCCTTACGGAGGGGAGACCCAGTACTTC,CASSGGQDPYGGETQYF
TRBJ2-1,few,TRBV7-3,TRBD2,TGTGCCAGCAGCCGACTGGGACTAGCGGACAATGAGCAGTTCTTC,CASSRLGLADNEQFF
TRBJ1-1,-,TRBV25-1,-,TGTGCCAGCAGTGTCTCGAAGGGGACTTCAATGAACACTGAAGCTTTCTTT,CASSVSKGTSMNTEAFF
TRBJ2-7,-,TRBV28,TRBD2,TGTGCCAGCAGTTCGGGGCGGGAGACAAGCTACGAGCAGTACTTC,CASSSGRETSYEQYF
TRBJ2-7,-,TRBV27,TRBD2,TGTGCCAGCGGGGCTAGCGGTGACTACGAGCAGTACTTC,CASGASGDYEQYF
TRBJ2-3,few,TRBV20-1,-,TGCAGTACTCGGGGAACAGATACGCAGTATTTT,CSTRGTDTQYF
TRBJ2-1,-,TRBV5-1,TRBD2,TGCGCCAGCCGGACTAGCGGTACCTCCTACAATGAGCAGTTCTTC,CASRTSGTSYNEQFF
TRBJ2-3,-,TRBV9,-,TGTGCCAGCAGCGTAGGAGGGTTTGGCACAGATACGCAGTATTTT,CASSVGGFGTDTQYF
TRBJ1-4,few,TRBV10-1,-,TGCGCCACCTGGGGGGGAACTAATGAAAAACTGTTTTTT,CATWGGTNEKLFF
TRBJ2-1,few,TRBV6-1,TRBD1,TGTGCCAGCAGTGAAGACAGGGGTCACTCCCCATACTCCTACAATGAGCAGTTCTTC,CASSEDRGHSPYSYNEQFF
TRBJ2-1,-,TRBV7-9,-,TGTGCCAGCAGCCTCCCTGAGCGGCCCTCCGGTGAGCAGTTCTTC,CASSLPERPSGEQFF
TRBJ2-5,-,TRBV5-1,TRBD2,TGCGCCAGCAGCGCCGGGACTAGCGGGAGTAAGTTTAAAGAGACCCAGTACTTC,CASSAGTSGSKFKETQYF
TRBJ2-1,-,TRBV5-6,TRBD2,TGTGCCAGCAGCTTGGGGGGTCACGGGGGGATCAGAACCAATGAGCAGTTCTTC,CASSLGGHGGIRTNEQFF
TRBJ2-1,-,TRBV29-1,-,TGCAGCGGCGAAGATTCCCAATACAATGAGCAGTTCTTC,CSGEDSQYNEQFF
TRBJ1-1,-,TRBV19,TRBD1,TGTGCCAGCCATCGAGACAGGGTAGTTTTCTTT,CASHRDRVVFF
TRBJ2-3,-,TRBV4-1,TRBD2,TGCGCCAGCAGCCGGTCCGTAGCGGGAGGAGGGGATACGCAGTATTTT,CASSRSVAGGGDTQYF
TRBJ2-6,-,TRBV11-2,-,TGTGCCAGCAGAAATCTTGGGGCCAACGTCCTGACTTTC,CASRNLGANVLTF
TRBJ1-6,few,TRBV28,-,TGTGCCAGCAGTTTCGGGTCACCGAATAATTCACCCCTCCACTTT,CASSFGSPNNSPLHF
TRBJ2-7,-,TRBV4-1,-,TGCGCCAGCAGCCAACTCCGGGATGGGGCCTACGAGCAGTACTTC,CASSQLRDGAYEQYF
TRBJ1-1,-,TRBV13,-,TGTGCCAGCAGCTTAGAAGGGGCTTACACTGAAGCTTTCTTT,CASSLEGAYTEAFF
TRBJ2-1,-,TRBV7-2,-,TGTGCCAGCAGCTTAGACGGTTCCTACAATGAGCAGTTCTTC,CASSLDGSYNEQFF
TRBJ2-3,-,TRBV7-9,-,TGTGCCAGTGTCCTAAGTAGCACAGATACGCAGTATTTT,CASVLSSTDTQYF
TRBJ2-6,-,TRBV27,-,TGTGCCAGCAGTTTGGGCCACCAGGGAAGTAGGGCTGGGGCCAACGTCCTGACTTTC,CASSLGHQGSRAGANVLTF
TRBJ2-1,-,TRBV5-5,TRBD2,TGTGCCAGCAGCACCAGGACTAGCGGCAGGGATGAGCAGTTCTTC,CASSTRTSGRDEQFF
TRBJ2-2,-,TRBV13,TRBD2,TGTGCCAGCAGCTCCGAACTAGGAGGGACTATGAACACCGGGGAGCTGTTTTTT,CASSSELGGTMNTGELFF
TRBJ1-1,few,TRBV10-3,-,TGTGCCACTTCCCCCAAACGATTCGACAGCCTGAACACTGAAGCTTTCTTT,CATSPKRFDSLNTEAFF
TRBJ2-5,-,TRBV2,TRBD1,TGTGCCAGCAGTACGGACAGGGGAGAGACCCAGTACTTC,CASSTDRGETQYF
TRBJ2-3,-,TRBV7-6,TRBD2,TGTGCCAGCAAATCGCGACTAGCGGGGATGGATACGCAGTATTTT,CASKSRLAGMDTQYF
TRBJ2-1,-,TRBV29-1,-,TGCAGCGTTGCCGGTAGGGGCGAAAGCTCCTACAATGAGCAGTTCTTC,CSVAGRGESSYNEQFF
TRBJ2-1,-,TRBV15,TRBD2,TGTGCCACCAGCAGAGATGGCGGGAGCTTTAACAATGAGCAGTTCTTC,CATSRDGGSFNNEQFF
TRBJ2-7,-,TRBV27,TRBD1,TGTGCCAGCAGTTTTCAGGGACAGAGTATGGAGCAGTACTTC,CASSFQGQSMEQYF
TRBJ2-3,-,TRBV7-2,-,TGTGCCAGCAGCTCCGAGGTAGCGCGAGGAAGCACAGATACGCAGTATTTT,CASSSEVARGSTDTQYF
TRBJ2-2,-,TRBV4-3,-,TGCGCCAGCAGTCGAGACAGCAATACCGGGGAGCTGTTTTTT,CASSRDSNTGELFF
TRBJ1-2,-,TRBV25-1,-,TGTGCCAGCAGTGTGGGGGGATTGAACTATGGCTACACCTTC,CASSVGGLNYGYTF
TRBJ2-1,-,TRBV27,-,TGTGCCAGCGCCTTTGATAGGGGGAAATACAATGAGCAGTTCTTC,CASAFDRGKYNEQFF
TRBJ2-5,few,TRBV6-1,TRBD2,TGTGCCAGCAGTGAAAATCCTAGCGGGGTCCAAGAGACCCAGTACTTC,CASSENPSGVQETQYF
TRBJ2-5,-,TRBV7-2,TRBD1,TGTGCCAGCAGCCCCTGGACAGGACAGGGGGGAGAGACCCAGTACTTC,CASSPWTGQGGETQYF
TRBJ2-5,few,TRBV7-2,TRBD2,TGTGCCAGCAGCTTAGGGACTAGCGGGAGTTCTGAGACCCAGTACTTC,CASSLGTSGSSETQYF
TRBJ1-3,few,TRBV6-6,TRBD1,TGTGCCAGCAGTCAGTTGGGGACAGATAACACCATATATTTT,CASSQLGTDNTIYF
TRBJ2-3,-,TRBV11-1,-,TGTGCCAGCAGCTTGGAAGGACAGCTTAGCACAGATACGCAGTATTTT,CASSLEGQLSTDTQYF
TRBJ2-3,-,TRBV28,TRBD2,TGTGCCAGCAGTTTAGGCGGGAGGGTCACGGATACGCAGTATTTT,CASSLGGRVTDTQYF
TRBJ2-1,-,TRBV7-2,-,TGTGCCAGCAGCTACGACAGGTACAATGAGCAGTTCTTC,CASSYDRYNEQFF
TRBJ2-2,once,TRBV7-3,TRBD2,TGTGCCAGCAGCTTAACGTTAGCGGGAGGCACCGGGGAGCTGTTTTTT,CASSLTLAGGTGELFF
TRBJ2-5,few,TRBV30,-,TGTGCCTGGAGTGTGACGGGATTCCAAGAGACCCAGTACTTC,CAWSVTGFQETQYF